This note documents a single TCR beta chain sequence. The germline CDR1 and CDR2 sequences are SGHDN and FVKESK. Trimming removed 5 bases from V and 0 bases from J, with 16 bases in between. The CDR3 spans 16 residues. This sample is drawn from a study of blood T cell repertoires in COVID-19. Across the whole study: T cells, B-cell-depleted T cells, or PBMCs supplied cDNA or gDNA.

Authors' analysis steps: Reference gene primer amplification gave nucleated cell count estimates. Using immunoSEQ multiplex PCR, the repertoire was profiled, and TCRdb retains in-frame clones only, with some absent. The DNA gave D and trimming, while V, J and clone size come from that table. In the table there are about 120,000 clones, around three quarters of which are singletons. The TCR originated in a man aged 60-69 years with active or convalescent COVID-19. The chain joins TRBV14 to TRBJ1-1; D unclear. Sequencing input: peripheral blood. CDR3 bases: TGTGCCAGCAGCACCGGGAGGTCTTATTTGAACACTGAAGCTTTCTTT. It is translated as CASSTGRSYLNTEAFF.